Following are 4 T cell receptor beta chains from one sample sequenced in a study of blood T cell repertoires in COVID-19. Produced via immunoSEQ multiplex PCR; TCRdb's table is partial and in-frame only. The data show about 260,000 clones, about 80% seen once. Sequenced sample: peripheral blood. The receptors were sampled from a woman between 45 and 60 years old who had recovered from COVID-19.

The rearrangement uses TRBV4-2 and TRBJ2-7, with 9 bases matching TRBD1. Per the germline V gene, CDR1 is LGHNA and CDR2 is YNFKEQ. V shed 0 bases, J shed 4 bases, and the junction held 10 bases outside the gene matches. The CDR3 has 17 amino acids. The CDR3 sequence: CASSQELSGQGPYEQYF. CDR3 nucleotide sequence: TGTGCCAGCAGCCAAGAGCTATCGGGACAGGGACCTTACGAGCAGTACTTC.

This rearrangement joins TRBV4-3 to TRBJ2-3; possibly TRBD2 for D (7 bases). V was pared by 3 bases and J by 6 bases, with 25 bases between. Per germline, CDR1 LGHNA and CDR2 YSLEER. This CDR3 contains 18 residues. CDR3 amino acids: CASSQARGTIGFGDTQYF. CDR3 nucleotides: TGCGCCAGCAGCCAGGCAAGGGGGACTATAGGTTTTGGGGATACGCAGTATTTT.

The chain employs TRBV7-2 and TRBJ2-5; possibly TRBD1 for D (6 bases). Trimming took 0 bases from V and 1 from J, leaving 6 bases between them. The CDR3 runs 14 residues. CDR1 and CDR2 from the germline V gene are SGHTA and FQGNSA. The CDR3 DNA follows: TGTGCCAGCAGCTTAGCGGGGGCCCAAGAGACCCAGTACTTC. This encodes CASSLAGAQETQYF.

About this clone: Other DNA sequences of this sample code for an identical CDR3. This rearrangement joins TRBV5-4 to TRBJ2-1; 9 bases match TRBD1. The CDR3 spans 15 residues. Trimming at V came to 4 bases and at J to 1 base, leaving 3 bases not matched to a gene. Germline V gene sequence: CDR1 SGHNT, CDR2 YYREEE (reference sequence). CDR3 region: CASSTGTGSYNEQFF. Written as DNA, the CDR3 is TGTGCCAGCAGCACCGGGACAGGGTCCTACAATGAGCAGTTCTTC.